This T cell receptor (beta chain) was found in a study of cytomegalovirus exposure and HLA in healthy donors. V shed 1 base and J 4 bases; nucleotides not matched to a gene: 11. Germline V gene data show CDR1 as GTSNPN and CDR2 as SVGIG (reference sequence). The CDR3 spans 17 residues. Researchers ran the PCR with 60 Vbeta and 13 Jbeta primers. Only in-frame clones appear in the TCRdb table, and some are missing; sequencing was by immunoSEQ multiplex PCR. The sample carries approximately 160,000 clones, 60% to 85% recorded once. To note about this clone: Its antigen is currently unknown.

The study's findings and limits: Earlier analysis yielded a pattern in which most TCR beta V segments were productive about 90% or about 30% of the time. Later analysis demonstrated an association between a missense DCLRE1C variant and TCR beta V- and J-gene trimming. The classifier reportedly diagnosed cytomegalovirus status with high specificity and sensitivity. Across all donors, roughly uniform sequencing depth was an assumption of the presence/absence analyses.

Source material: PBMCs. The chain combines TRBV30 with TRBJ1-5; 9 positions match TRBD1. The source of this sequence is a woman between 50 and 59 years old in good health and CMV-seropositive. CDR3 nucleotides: TGTGCCTGGAGTGCCGGACAGGGGCCCCCTGGGAATCAGCCCCAGCATTTT. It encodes CAWSAGQGPPGNQPQHF.